This is a list of T cell receptor beta chains from one sample in a study of blood T cells in healthy people across ages. Via MiXCR, TCRdb re-called the 5' RACE reads, giving one row per CDR3 protein. This table holds about 930,000 distinct CDR3 sequences, 25% to 30% found once. This sample was shared with a second study, whose subject was T cells of mothers and their children.

The specimen was blood. All receptors derive from a middle-aged woman in good health. Both conserved end residues are part of each CDR3. A D gene is named only where the DNA matches it firmly. Size tells how often a clone was seen (once, few, many) or the class of an expanded clone, and some rows leave it out.

CDR3 protein: CASSLTTGDTDTQYF
CDR3 DNA: TGCGCCAGCAGCTTGACTACAGGGGACACAGATACGCAGTATTTT
clone size: many
J gene: TRBJ2-3
V gene: TRBV5-1
D gene: TRBD1

CDR3 protein: CASNPRSGANVLTF
CDR3 DNA: TGTGCCAGCAATCCGAGGTCCGGGGCCAACGTCCTGACTTTC
clone size: NA
J gene: TRBJ2-6
V gene: TRBV12-3/TRBV12-4
D gene: NA

CDR3 protein: CASTRTGGRSYEQYF
CDR3 DNA: TGTGCCAGCACTAGGACAGGGGGAAGATCTTACGAGCAGTACTTC
clone size: many
J gene: TRBJ2-7
V gene: TRBV12-3/TRBV12-4
D gene: TRBD1

CDR3 protein: CATSRDTNSPLHF
CDR3 DNA: TGTGCCACCAGCAGAGATACCAATTCACCCCTCCACTTT
clone size: NA
J gene: TRBJ1-6
V gene: TRBV15
D gene: NA

CDR3 protein: CASRAGTGLGETQYF
CDR3 DNA: TGTGCCAGTAGGGCAGGGACAGGGTTGGGAGAGACCCAGTACTTC
clone size: NA
J gene: TRBJ2-5
V gene: TRBV19
D gene: TRBD1

CDR3 protein: CASSLAGTGVAGFPNTEAFF
CDR3 DNA: TGTGCCAGCAGTTTAGCCGGGACAGGGGTCGCGGGGTTTCCGAACACTGAAGCTTTCTTT
clone size: NA
J gene: TRBJ1-1
V gene: TRBV12-3/TRBV12-4
D gene: TRBD1

CDR3 protein: CASSQTLAGGADTQYF
CDR3 DNA: TGCGCCAGCAGCCAGACACTAGCGGGGGGCGCAGATACGCAGTATTTT
clone size: NA
J gene: TRBJ2-3
V gene: TRBV4-1
D gene: TRBD2

CDR3 protein: CASSLFGLAVTDTQYF
CDR3 DNA: TGCGCCAGCAGCTTGTTCGGACTAGCGGTCACAGATACGCAGTATTTT
clone size: NA
J gene: TRBJ2-3
V gene: TRBV5-1
D gene: TRBD2

CDR3 protein: CASSFMGDQPQHF
CDR3 DNA: TGTGCCAGCAGCTTCATGGGAGATCAGCCCCAGCATTTT
clone size: few
J gene: TRBJ1-5
V gene: TRBV7-2
D gene: NA

CDR3 protein: CSARDQSGGYEQYF
CDR3 DNA: TGCAGTGCTAGAGATCAGTCAGGGGGCTACGAGCAGTACTTC
clone size: NA
J gene: TRBJ2-7
V gene: TRBV20-1
D gene: TRBD1

CDR3 protein: CASRRDVYEQYF
CDR3 DNA: TGTGCCAGCAGACGTGACGTCTACGAGCAGTACTTC
clone size: few
J gene: TRBJ2-7
V gene: TRBV28
D gene: NA

CDR3 protein: CSVGRAGASGTQYF
CDR3 DNA: TGCAGCGTTGGTCGAGCGGGGGCCTCGGGGACCCAGTACTTC
clone size: many
J gene: TRBJ2-5
V gene: TRBV29-1
D gene: TRBD2

CDR3 protein: CAISGGTGSYEQYF
CDR3 DNA: TGTGCCATCAGTGGTGGGACAGGGAGCTACGAGCAGTACTTC
clone size: many
J gene: TRBJ2-7
V gene: TRBV10-3
D gene: TRBD1

CDR3 protein: CSVLRQVESTDTQYF
CDR3 DNA: TGCAGCGTTCTTCGACAGGTCGAGTCCACAGATACGCAGTATTTT
clone size: NA
J gene: TRBJ2-3
V gene: TRBV29-1
D gene: NA

CDR3 protein: CSVVDRGHTEAFF
CDR3 DNA: TGCAGTGTTGTCGACAGGGGGCACACTGAAGCTTTCTTT
clone size: few
J gene: TRBJ1-1
V gene: TRBV20-1
D gene: TRBD1

CDR3 protein: CASSSQGNGYTF
CDR3 DNA: TGTGCCAGCAGCTCCCAGGGAAATGGCTACACCTTC
clone size: few
J gene: TRBJ1-2
V gene: TRBV7-9
D gene: NA

CDR3 protein: CSSLGRSGLASDTQYF
CDR3 DNA: TGCAGCTCCCTGGGGAGGTCGGGACTAGCGTCAGATACGCAGTATTTT
clone size: few
J gene: TRBJ2-3
V gene: TRBV29-1
D gene: TRBD2

CDR3 protein: CASSPPEVPYEQYF
CDR3 DNA: TGTGCCAGCTCACCACCGGAAGTGCCCTACGAGCAGTACTTC
clone size: few
J gene: TRBJ2-7
V gene: TRBV18
D gene: NA